The 23 T cell receptor beta chains reported below all come from one sample, sequenced in a study of shared clonotypes between healthy human individuals. Produced via immunoSEQ multiplex PCR; TCRdb's table is partial and in-frame only. The sample holds around 700,000 clones, around 74% seen once. Source material: memory CD4+ T cells sorted from blood. Subset indicated: CD45RA-negative fraction. The receptors here all came from a woman aged 30 to 39 in good health.

This sequence joins TRBV7-9 and TRBJ1-2; TRBD1 might be the D (5 bases). CDR3 size: 11 residues. The V gene's germline CDR1 is SEHNR and CDR2 FQNEAQ (reference sequence). Trimming stripped 5 bases from V and 5 bases from J, with 6 bases between. The CDR3 DNA reads TGTGCCAGCAGCCCAGGGTATGGCTACACCTTC. Protein product: CASSPGYGYTF.

The gene calls are TRBV5-4 and TRBJ2-1, with 11 positions matching TRBD2. The germline gives CDR1 SGHNT, CDR2 YYREEE (reference sequence). The length of the CDR3 is 15 residues. Unmatched junction bases numbered 6, after V lost 4 bases and J lost 6 bases. Here the CDR3 reads CASSPTSGTTNEQFF. The CDR3 DNA is TGTGCCAGCAGCCCGACTAGCGGGACAACCAATGAGCAGTTCTTC.

The chain couples TRBV19 to TRBJ2-3, with D perhaps matching TRBD1 (5 bases). CDR1 LNHDA and CDR2 SQIVND come from the germline V gene (reference sequence). The V and J ends lost 4 bases and 0 bases respectively, with 8 bases between them. CDR3 length: 14 residues. Here the CDR3 reads CASSTRVSTDTQYF. As DNA, the CDR3 is TGTGCCAGTAGTACCAGGGTGAGCACAGATACGCAGTATTTT.

V is TRBV15 and J is TRBJ1-1, with 9 nucleotides matching TRBD1. Germline lookup yields CDR1 LNHNV and CDR2 YYDKDF (reference sequence). V was pared by 5 bases and J by 6 bases, with 10 bases of the junction left unmatched. CDR3 length: 15 residues. The CDR3 DNA reads as TGTGCCACCAGCTGGGCGGGGACAGGGATCGCTGAAGCTTTCTTT. As protein: CATSWAGTGIAEAFF.

The chain recombines TRBV27 with TRBJ2-5, with TRBD1 matching 9 bases. Per the germline V gene, CDR1 is MNHEY and CDR2 is SMNVEV (reference sequence). The length of the CDR3 is 14 residues. Germline trimming cut 5 bases from V and 5 bases from J; bases unmatched to any gene: 6. The chain's CDR3 is CASSINRGRETQYF. The CDR3 DNA follows: TGTGCCAGCAGTATCAACAGGGGGCGGGAGACCCAGTACTTC.

The chain employs TRBV6-6 and TRBJ2-7; 7 bases fit TRBD1. J was trimmed by 2 bases and V by 6 bases; bases with no gene match: 7. CDR3 size: 14 residues. Germline CDR1 MNHNY, CDR2 SVGAGI (reference sequence). The CDR3 loop is CASSTPGTAYEQYF. DNA of the CDR3: TGTGCCAGCAGCACGCCCGGGACAGCCTACGAGCAGTACTTC.

The V gene is TRBV5-6, the J gene TRBJ1-2; 7 bases are shared with TRBD1. V shed 1 base, J shed 3 bases, and the junction held 12 bases outside the gene matches. This CDR3 has 17 amino acids. Germline loops: CDR1 SGHDT, CDR2 YYEEEE. The CDR3 DNA reads TGTGCCAGCAGCTTGAAATACGCGGTGACAGGGTACTATGGCTACACCTTC. Translating gives CASSLKYAVTGYYGYTF.

V is TRBV7-9 and J is TRBJ1-2; D ambiguous. The V gene lost 5 bases and the J gene lost 10 bases, with 14 bases spanning the gap. This CDR3 is built from 12 residues. Germline values: CDR1 SEHNR, CDR2 FQNEAQ (reference sequence). The CDR3, as DNA: TGTGCCAGCAGCCCTCTCGACGGAATCTACACCTTC. Protein product: CASSPLDGIYTF. Drawing the rest from reference TRBV7-9 and TRBJ1-2, the complete variable domain is DTGVSQNPRHKITKRGQNVTFRCDPISEHNRLYWYRQTLGQGPEFLTYFQNEAQLEKSRLLSDRFSAERPKGSFSTLEIQRTEQGDSAMYLCASSPLDGIYTFGSGTRLTVV.

About this clone itself: Other DNA sequences from this sample encode an identical CDR3 as well. The V gene is TRBV5-4, the J gene TRBJ2-1, with 8 nucleotides matching TRBD2. From germline, CDR1 is SGHNT and CDR2 YYREEE (reference sequence). The V gene end was trimmed by 2 bases and the J gene end by 2 bases; junction bases not matched to a gene: 6. The CDR3 spans 16 residues. Here the CDR3 reads CASSLGTSGAYNEQFF. The CDR3 DNA is TGTGCCAGCAGCTTAGGAACTAGCGGTGCCTACAATGAGCAGTTCTTC.

The chain carries TRBV27 and TRBJ2-1; the D gene is possibly TRBD2 (6 bases). Trimming removed 8 bases from V and 7 bases from J, with 18 bases in between. The length of the CDR3 is 14 residues. CDR1 and CDR2 from the germline V gene are MNHEY and SMNVEV (reference sequence). CDR3 sequence reads: CASSRLEGGNEQFF. The CDR3 DNA reads as TGTGCCAGCTCGAGACTGGAAGGAGGGAATGAGCAGTTCTTC.

The chain uses TRBV25-1 and TRBJ2-6; D perhaps matches TRBD1 (6 bases). This CDR3 region has 17 residues. V was trimmed by 3 bases and J by 0 bases, leaving 12 bases between them. Per the germline V gene, CDR1 is MGHDK and CDR2 is SYGVNS. This CDR3 reads CASSDQDSLSGANVLTF. The CDR3 region has the DNA TGTGCCAGCAGTGACCAGGACAGCCTCTCTGGGGCCAACGTCCTGACTTTC.

The genes are TRBV5-1 and TRBJ2-7, with 9 bases matching TRBD2. Unmatched junction bases numbered 8, after V lost 0 bases and J lost 1 base. Per the germline V gene, CDR1 is SGHRS and CDR2 is YFSETQ. The CDR3 is made up of 17 amino acids. In DNA, the CDR3 is TGCGCCAGCAGCTTGGCTGAAAGGCTAGCGGGATCCTACGAGCAGTACTTC. Translating gives CASSLAERLAGSYEQYF.

The chain is built from TRBV5-6 and TRBJ2-1; D uncertain. Germline CDR1 and CDR2: SGHDT and YYEEEE. Deletions cut 3 bases from V and 6 bases from J, with 10 bases between. This CDR3 has 13 residues. The chain's CDR3 is CASSSGPGNEQFF. The DNA for the CDR3 is TGTGCCAGCAGCTCAGGACCGGGCAATGAGCAGTTCTTC.

The rearrangement links TRBV5-1 to TRBJ2-7; possible D gene TRBD1, 5 bases. V was clipped by 0 bases and J by 3 bases, with 13 bases between them. This CDR3 is built from 15 residues. Germline CDR1 is SGHRS and CDR2 is YFSETQ. DNA of the CDR3: TGCGCCAGCAGCTTGGTAACAGGTGAAAGCTACGAGCAGTACTTC. Residues: CASSLVTGESYEQYF.

V gene TRBV7-2 combines with J gene TRBJ2-1; the D is unclear. The germline V gene encodes CDR1 SGHTA and CDR2 FQGNSA. CDR3 length: 15 amino acids. Trimming took 2 bases from V and 0 from J, leaving 8 bases between them. The CDR3 spells CASSLRANSYNEQFF. For the CDR3, the DNA is TGTGCCAGCAGCTTAAGGGCCAACTCCTACAATGAGCAGTTCTTC.

The chain employs TRBV5-1 and TRBJ2-3, with 9 bases lining up with TRBD1. Germline CDR1 and CDR2: SGHRS and YFSETQ. V gave up 4 bases and J gave up 4 bases; unmatched junction bases: 7. This CDR3 is built from 15 residues. As DNA, the CDR3 is TGCGCCAGCAGCCCCGGGACAGGGAATCCAGATACGCAGTATTTT. Translated: CASSPGTGNPDTQYF.

This sequence joins TRBV7-2 and TRBJ1-1; D ambiguous. This CDR3 comprises 13 residues. Trimming removed 5 bases from V and 2 bases from J, with 9 bases in between. CDR1 and CDR2 from the germline V gene are SGHTA and FQGNSA. This chain's CDR3 is CASSPIHNTEAFF. The CDR3 DNA reads TGTGCCAGCAGCCCGATCCACAACACTGAAGCTTTCTTT.

The V gene is TRBV19, the J gene TRBJ2-1; 7 positions match TRBD2. Germline V CDR1 and CDR2: LNHDA, SQIVND (reference sequence). With V trimmed by 5 bases and J by 0 bases, 7 bases remained unmatched. This CDR3 is 16 amino acids long. The DNA for the CDR3 is TGTGCCAGTAGTCCTCAAGCGGGGAGCTCCTACAATGAGCAGTTCTTC. This translates into CASSPQAGSSYNEQFF.

The chain is built from TRBV19 and TRBJ2-1; 11 nucleotides match TRBD2. Germline CDR1 is LNHDA and CDR2 is SQIVND (reference sequence). V shed 1 base and J 8 bases; nucleotides not matched to a gene: 10. This CDR3 has 17 residues. CDR3 DNA: TGTGCCAGTAGTATAGTCCTTGGGACTAGCGGACGGCATGAGCAGTTCTTC. This translates into CASSIVLGTSGRHEQFF.

Only a few counts were recorded for this clone. The chain joins TRBV19 to TRBJ1-2, with TRBD1 as a possible D gene (5 bases). Trimming removed 5 bases at V and 7 bases at J, with 17 bases between. The CDR3 has 14 amino acids. The germline V gene encodes CDR1 LNHDA and CDR2 SQIVND (reference sequence). CDR3 in DNA: TGTGCCAGTAGTCCCTCCAGGGAACTGGGTGGCTACACCTTC. Its translation is CASSPSRELGGYTF.

V usage is TRBV29-1 and J usage is TRBJ2-1; no clear D gene. The CDR3 contains 10 residues. From germline, CDR1 is SQVTM and CDR2 ANQGSEA. V gave up 6 bases and J gave up 10 bases, with 10 bases separating them. CDR3 in DNA: TGCAGCGTCGCCAACTCGGAGCAGTTCTTC. It is translated as CSVANSEQFF.

The chain joins TRBV7-5 to TRBJ1-2; the DNA was not used to check the table's D call, TRBD1. TRBV7-5 is a listed pseudogene. The CDR3 consists of 17 residues. The CDR3 protein is CVRSLMGQGASDYGYTF. DNA for the CDR3: TGTGTCAGAAGCTTGATGGGACAGGGGGCCTCGGACTATGGCTACACCTTC.

This chain joins TRBV7-3 and TRBJ2-1, with D perhaps TRBD2 (6 bases). CDR3 length: 17 amino acids. CDR1 is SGHTA and CDR2 is FQGTGA in the germline V gene. V lost 5 bases and J lost 7, with 24 bases in between. CDR3 region: CASSPPRSGLFINEQFF. For the CDR3, the DNA is TGTGCCAGCAGCCCCCCCCGGAGCGGACTATTTATAAATGAGCAGTTCTTC.